These 30 T cell receptor beta chains were all obtained from the same sample, sequenced in a study of identical twins. One entry per CDR3 protein results from TCRdb running MiXCR on the 5' RACE reads. The sample holds approximately 210,000 distinct CDR3 sequences, about a tenth seen once. Sequenced input: memory (CD45RO+) T cells sorted from blood. Receptors were obtained from a woman aged 18-29 years in good health.

V is TRBV20-1 and J is TRBJ1-2, with D maybe TRBD1 (6 bases). The CDR3 consists of 12 residues. V lost 2 bases and J 6 bases, leaving 10 bases between the germline ends. Germline CDR1 is DFQATT and CDR2 is SNEGSKA (reference sequence). The CDR3 region is CSARTDSHGYTF. DNA of the CDR3: TGCAGTGCTAGAACGGACAGTCATGGCTACACCTTC.

This clonotype has a handful of counts. This chain links TRBV18 with TRBJ2-7; 8 nucleotides align to TRBD1. In germline, CDR1 is KGHSH, CDR2 LQKENI. V gave up 0 bases and J gave up 9 bases; unmatched junction bases: 10. CDR3 length equals 15 residues. The CDR3 loop reads CASSPPGFQGAGQYF. CDR3 sequence (DNA): TGTGCCAGCTCACCACCAGGGTTTCAGGGGGCCGGGCAGTACTTC.

The chain uses TRBV29-1 and TRBJ2-3; the D is unclear. Trimming shortened V by 4 bases and J by 4 bases, and 18 bases separated the two germline ends. This CDR3 contains 15 residues. Germline V gives CDR1 SQVTM, CDR2 ANQGSEA. The CDR3 sequence is CSVGDLSTRSDTQYF. The DNA for the CDR3 is TGCAGCGTTGGTGATCTCTCTACTCGCTCAGATACGCAGTATTTT.

The chain is built from TRBV5-5 and TRBJ2-1; a possible D gene is TRBD2 (5 bases). The CDR3 has 13 residues. Germline CDR1 SGHKS, CDR2 YYEKEE (reference sequence). V was shortened by 5 bases and J by 0 bases, with 6 bases between the two germline ends. The CDR3 nucleotides read TGTGCCAGCAGTGCGGGCTCCTACAATGAGCAGTTCTTC. It encodes CASSAGSYNEQFF.

This clonotype was counted ten times or more. This rearrangement joins TRBV6-5 to TRBJ2-1, with 9 bases identical to TRBD1. The germline gives CDR1 MNHEY, CDR2 SVGAGI. The CDR3 extends over 15 amino acids. The junction had 8 bases not matched to a gene; V was cut back by 2 bases and J by 9 bases. In DNA, the CDR3 is TGTGCCAGCAGTTACGGGACAGGGAGGTCCAGTGAGCAGTTCTTC. Translating gives CASSYGTGRSSEQFF.

The chain uses TRBV18 and TRBJ1-5; D gene uncertain. The CDR3 extends over 13 amino acids. Germline V CDR1 and CDR2: KGHSH, LQKENI. V was trimmed by 4 bases and J by 7 bases, leaving 11 bases between them. CDR3 nucleotide sequence: TGTGCCAGCTCACTACGTCAGGACCAGCCCCAGCATTTT. Translated: CASSLRQDQPQHF.

This clonotype was observed a few times. The chain is built from TRBV5-1 and TRBJ2-5; the match to TRBD1 covers 9 bases. V was pared by 1 base and J by 9 bases, with 10 bases of the junction left unmatched. This CDR3 region has 15 residues. The germline V gene has CDR1 SGHRS and CDR2 YFSETQ. The DNA for the CDR3 is TGCGCCAGCAGCTTGCGCCCGGGACAGGGAGGGGCCCAGTACTTC. This translates into CASSLRPGQGGAQYF.

In this sample, this clonotype turned up a few times. The chain joins TRBV20-1 to TRBJ1-6; D not certain. The CDR3 runs 13 residues. Germline CDR1 reads DFQATT; CDR2 reads SNEGSKA (reference sequence). Trimming shortened V by 8 bases and J by 8 bases, and 16 bases separated the two germline ends. The CDR3 nucleotides read TGCAGTACGGCGGGCAGCGAGCATTCACCCCTCCACTTT. Residues: CSTAGSEHSPLHF.

This clonotype has a handful of counts. The gene calls are TRBV3-1 and TRBJ2-2; 11 positions agree with TRBD2. The germline CDR1 and CDR2 sequences are LGHDT and YNNKEL (reference sequence). The V segment lost 1 base and the J segment 2 bases; nucleotides outside the gene matches: 6. The CDR3 has 18 residues. DNA of the CDR3: TGTGCCAGCAGCCAAGCAAAACTAGCGGGGGTTAACACCGGGGAGCTGTTTTTT. It codes for CASSQAKLAGVNTGELFF.

The rearrangement uses TRBV11-3 and TRBJ2-5, with D perhaps matching TRBD1 or TRBD2 (5 bases each). Between the trimmed V and J ends, which lost 5 bases and 8 bases, there was a span of 21 bases. The CDR3 loop spans 15 amino acids. Germline lookup yields CDR1 SGHNT and CDR2 YENEEA. CDR3: CASSQLVQYGDTQYF. The CDR3 coding sequence is TGTGCCAGCAGCCAACTGGTTCAGTACGGGGACACCCAGTACTTC.

This clonotype was found a few times. The rearrangement links TRBV10-2 to TRBJ2-3; the D gene is possibly TRBD2 (6 bases). The CDR3 spans 14 residues. Trimming stripped 6 bases from V and 4 bases from J, with 14 bases between. The germline V gene encodes CDR1 WSHSY and CDR2 SAAADI. CDR3 protein: CASSLEGRPDTQYF. The DNA of the CDR3 is TGCGCCAGCAGCTTGGAAGGGAGGCCAGATACGCAGTATTTT.

The rearrangement uses TRBV18 and TRBJ1-5; 8 nucleotides match TRBD1. The CDR3 length is 18 residues. Losses at the gene ends were 5 bases for V and 2 bases for J; bases not matched to a gene: 14. The germline CDR1 and CDR2 sequences are KGHSH and LQKENI. CDR3 residues: CASSDRVQGATGNQPQHF. Written as DNA, the CDR3 is TGTGCCAGCTCAGATAGAGTTCAGGGGGCGACGGGCAATCAGCCCCAGCATTTT. Combining the CDR3 with reference TRBV18 and TRBJ1-5 gives the whole variable domain NAGVMQNPRHLVRRRGQEARLRCSPMKGHSHVYWYRQLPEEGLKFMVYLQKENIIDESGMPKERFSAEFPKEGPSILRIQQVVRGDSAAYFCASSDRVQGATGNQPQHFGDGTRLSIL.

This clonotype was recorded at least ten times. This chain joins TRBV20-1 and TRBJ2-3, with D hard to call. The germline V gene encodes CDR1 DFQATT and CDR2 SNEGSKA (reference sequence). Trimming took 5 bases from V and 1 from J, leaving 10 bases between them. This CDR3 has 13 amino acids. The CDR3 here is CSADLRGTDTQYF. In DNA, the CDR3 is TGCAGTGCTGACCTACGCGGCACAGATACGCAGTATTTT.

This clonotype was counted a few times. The CDR3 loop is CASPTKGQYNEQFF. As DNA, the CDR3 is TGTGCCAGTCCCACCAAGGGACAGTACAATGAGCAGTTCTTC. The rearrangement links TRBV19 to TRBJ2-1; TRBD1 aligns across 7 bases. CDR3 size: 14 residues. Germline V CDR1 and CDR2: LNHDA, SQIVND (reference sequence). V was pared by 8 bases and J by 4 bases, with 8 bases of the junction left unmatched.

This clonotype was seen at least ten times. V is TRBV7-2 and J is TRBJ1-1; D gene ambiguous. The CDR3 spans 15 residues. Germline CDR1 is SGHTA and CDR2 is FQGNSA. Trimming shortened V by 1 base and J by 0 bases, and 9 bases separated the two germline ends. The chain's CDR3 is CASSLGSRMNTEAFF. Written as DNA, the CDR3 is TGTGCCAGCAGCTTAGGCAGTCGCATGAACACTGAAGCTTTCTTT.

Ten or more counts support this clonotype. This chain connects TRBV20-1 to TRBJ2-4; D is possibly TRBD1 or TRBD2 (5 bases each). The CDR3 contains 14 residues. The germline V gene encodes CDR1 DFQATT and CDR2 SNEGSKA (reference sequence). The V end lost 6 bases, the J end lost 7 bases, and 19 bases lay between the germline ends. The CDR3 region has the DNA TGCAGTGCCAGGGAGCCGAGAGTTGGTAACATTCAGTACTTC. This codes for CSAREPRVGNIQYF.

This clonotype has just a few counts. This chain links TRBV10-2 with TRBJ1-1; D ambiguous. V was pared by 8 bases and J by 2 bases, with 12 bases between. Germline CDR1 is WSHSY and CDR2 is SAAADI. There are 13 residues in the CDR3. The CDR3 protein is CASQPTVNTEAFF. The DNA for the CDR3 is TGCGCCAGCCAGCCAACAGTTAACACTGAAGCTTTCTTT.

The chain couples TRBV27 to TRBJ2-1; D remains unclear. The CDR3 spans 15 residues. CDR1 is MNHEY and CDR2 is SMNVEV in the germline V gene (reference sequence). V lost 3 bases, J lost 0 bases, and 9 bases lay in between. The CDR3 region has the DNA TGTGCCAGCAGTTTGACGCAAAACTCCTACAATGAGCAGTTCTTC. Encoded protein: CASSLTQNSYNEQFF.

The chain couples TRBV20-1 to TRBJ1-6; 9 bases fit TRBD1. Per the germline V gene, CDR1 is DFQATT and CDR2 is SNEGSKA (reference sequence). CDR3 length equals 14 residues. V lost 3 bases, J lost 10 bases, and 7 bases stayed unmatched. The CDR3 is CSARAGTGRSPLHF. The CDR3 nucleotides are TGCAGTGCTAGGGCTGGGACAGGGAGATCACCCCTCCACTTT.

In its sample, this clonotype was seen many times. The V and J genes are TRBV11-2 and TRBJ1-2; 8 positions agree with TRBD1. The CDR3 extends over 13 amino acids. Germline values: CDR1 SGHAT, CDR2 FQNNGV. V was pared by 5 bases and J by 6 bases, with 5 bases of the junction left unmatched. The CDR3 coding sequence is TGTGCCAGCAGCCTAGGGACAGGTGATGGCTACACCTTC. Its translation is CASSLGTGDGYTF.

The rearrangement joins TRBV4-1 to TRBJ2-6, with a possible D match to TRBD1 (6 bases). The length of the CDR3 is 18 residues. V was shortened by 5 bases and J by 0 bases, with 17 bases between the two germline ends. The germline gives CDR1 MGHRA, CDR2 YSYEKL. CDR3 protein: CASSARDITLSGANVLTF. CDR3 bases: TGCGCCAGCAGCGCCCGGGACATCACCCTCTCTGGGGCCAACGTCCTGACTTTC.

This clonotype occurred a few times. In DNA form, the CDR3 reads TGTGCCAGCAGCTTGGAGGGAACATCCCGTTCACCCCTCCACTTT. Translated, it gives CASSLEGTSRSPLHF. V and J are TRBV7-3 and TRBJ1-6; D gene ambiguous. There are 15 residues in the CDR3. V dropped 3 bases and J dropped 9 bases, with 15 bases sitting between them. The V gene's germline CDR1 is SGHTA and CDR2 FQGTGA.

This clonotype was found a few times. The chain links TRBV20-1 to TRBJ2-7; 12 bases are shared with TRBD1. In germline, CDR1 is DFQATT, CDR2 SNEGSKA (reference sequence). Trimming removed 5 bases from V and 7 bases from J; junction bases left unmatched: 12. This CDR3 comprises 15 residues. The CDR3 reads CSAFSRDRGLGEQYF. Written as DNA, the CDR3 is TGCAGTGCTTTCTCCCGGGACAGGGGGCTGGGAGAGCAGTACTTC.

V is TRBV7-9 and J is TRBJ2-7; 12 bases align to TRBD2. Germline lookup yields CDR1 SEHNR and CDR2 FQNEAQ (reference sequence). The V and J ends lost 6 bases and 5 bases, in that order; junction bases with no gene match: 5. The CDR3 extends over 14 amino acids. In DNA form, the CDR3 reads TGTGCCAGCAGAAGACTAGCGGGAGTAGACGAGCAGTACTTC. Translated: CASRRLAGVDEQYF. Drawing the rest from reference TRBV7-9 and TRBJ2-7, the complete variable domain is DTGVSQNPRHKITKRGQNVTFRCDPISEHNRLYWYRQTLGQGPEFLTYFQNEAQLEKSRLLSDRFSAERPKGSFSTLEIQRTEQGDSAMYLCASRRLAGVDEQYFGPGTRLTVT.

This rearrangement joins TRBV11-1 to TRBJ2-1; 7 positions agree with TRBD1. The germline V gene has CDR1 SGHAT and CDR2 FQDESV (reference sequence). This CDR3 is 18 amino acids long. V lost 4 bases and J lost 0; bases outside the gene matches: 12. The DNA of the CDR3 is TGTGCCAGCAGCTCGACCAGGTCGGGACAGAGCTCCTACAATGAGCAGTTCTTC. This translates into CASSSTRSGQSSYNEQFF.

V is TRBV5-4 and J is TRBJ1-1; 9 bases match TRBD1. The CDR3 extends over 15 amino acids. Germline V gene sequence: CDR1 SGHNT, CDR2 YYREEE (reference sequence). V lost 4 bases and J lost 0; bases outside the gene matches: 4. DNA of the CDR3: TGTGCCAGCAGCATCGGGACAGGGATGAACACTGAAGCTTTCTTT. Encoded protein: CASSIGTGMNTEAFF.

This clonotype came up a few times. This chain connects TRBV6-5 to TRBJ2-4; D not resolved. The CDR3 is made up of 15 amino acids. With 3 bases removed from V and 5 bases from J, the gap between germline ends came to 14 bases. Germline assignment: CDR1 MNHEY and CDR2 SVGAGI. The chain's CDR3 is CASSYHRTAQNIQYF. The DNA of the CDR3 is TGTGCCAGCAGTTATCATCGGACCGCCCAAAACATTCAGTACTTC.

The J gene is TRBJ2-5, the V gene TRBV6-1; a weak D match, TRBD2 (6 bases). CDR3 length equals 12 residues. The germline V gene has CDR1 MNHNS and CDR2 SASEGT. The CDR3 coding sequence is TGTGCTCTTTCTCGGGGGCAAGAGACCCAGTACTTC. Protein: CALSRGQETQYF.

The chain carries TRBV20-1 and TRBJ2-1; a weak D match, TRBD2 (6 bases). V lost 5 bases and J 8 bases, leaving 16 bases between the germline ends. CDR1 and CDR2 from the germline V gene are DFQATT and SNEGSKA (reference sequence). The CDR3 has 13 amino acids. In nucleotides, the CDR3 is TGCAGTGCTTGGTTCGGAGGGCGCGATGAGCAGTTCTTC. It translates to CSAWFGGRDEQFF.

Ten or more counts support this clonotype. The chain is built from TRBV20-1 and TRBJ2-5; tentative D call: TRBD1 (6 bases). The germline CDR1 and CDR2 sequences are DFQATT and SNEGSKA (reference sequence). The CDR3 is made up of 10 amino acids. The V gene lost 7 bases and the J gene lost 4 bases, with 7 bases spanning the gap. CDR3 residues: CSGRGETQYF. In nucleotides, the CDR3 is TGCAGTGGCAGGGGAGAGACCCAGTACTTC.